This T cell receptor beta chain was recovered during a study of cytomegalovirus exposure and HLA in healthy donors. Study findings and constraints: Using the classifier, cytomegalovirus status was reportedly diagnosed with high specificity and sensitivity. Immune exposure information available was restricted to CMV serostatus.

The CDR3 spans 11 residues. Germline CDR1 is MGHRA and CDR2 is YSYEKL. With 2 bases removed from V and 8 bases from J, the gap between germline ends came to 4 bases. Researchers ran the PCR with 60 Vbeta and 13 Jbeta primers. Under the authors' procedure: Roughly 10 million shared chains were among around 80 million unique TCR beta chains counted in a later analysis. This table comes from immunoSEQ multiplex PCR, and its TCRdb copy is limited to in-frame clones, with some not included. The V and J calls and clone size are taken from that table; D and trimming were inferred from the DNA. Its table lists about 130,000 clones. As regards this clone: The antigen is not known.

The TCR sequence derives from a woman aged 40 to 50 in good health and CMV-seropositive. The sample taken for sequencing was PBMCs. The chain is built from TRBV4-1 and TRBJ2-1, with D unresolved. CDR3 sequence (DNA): TGCGCCAGCAGCCAACTTGATGAGCAGTTCTTC. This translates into CASSQLDEQFF.